The 6 T cell receptor beta chains reported below all come from one sample, sequenced in a study of blood T cell repertoires in COVID-19. Generated by immunoSEQ multiplex PCR, the TCRdb table keeps only in-frame clones and is missing some. Of fewer than 250,000 clones in the sample, nearly 90% were seen once. Sequenced input: PBMCs or T cells enriched from blood (not recorded which). These receptors all stem from a man between 25 and 39 years old who had recovered from COVID-19.

This clone was detected a few times. In DNA form, the CDR3 reads TGTGCCTGGAGTGTTCTGGCTTATGGCTACACCTTC. Translated, it gives CAWSVLAYGYTF. The V and J genes are TRBV30 and TRBJ1-2; D uncertain. The CDR3 runs 12 residues. Germline CDR1 GTSNPN, CDR2 SVGIG (reference sequence). V was cut by 0 bases and J by 5 bases, with 7 bases left in between.

This chain connects TRBV19 to TRBJ1-3, with D perhaps matching TRBD1 (5 bases). The germline V and J ends were trimmed by 6 bases and 4 bases, with 7 bases remaining between them. CDR1 and CDR2 from the germline V gene are LNHDA and SQIVND (reference sequence). This CDR3 has 12 amino acids. CDR3 region: CASSRQGNTIYF. The CDR3 DNA follows: TGTGCCAGTAGCAGACAGGGAAACACCATATATTTT.

This clone was counted once. The chain uses TRBV19 and TRBJ1-5; TRBD1 might be the D (5 bases). Germline V gene data show CDR1 as LNHDA and CDR2 as SQIVND (reference sequence). V gave up 8 bases and J gave up 6 bases, with 17 bases separating them. The CDR3 sequence is 14 residues long. The CDR3 region has the DNA TGTGCCAGTGGAGGGGAGGGTATCCGTCAGCCCCAGCATTTT. Protein: CASGGEGIRQPQHF.

This clone has a single count. V and J are TRBV28 and TRBJ1-1, with D maybe TRBD1 (5 bases). From germline, CDR1 is MDHEN and CDR2 SYDVKM. CDR3 length equals 14 residues. V shed 5 bases and J shed 11 bases, with 21 bases lying between them. The CDR3 spells CASSTLEQASIAFF. The CDR3 bases are TGTGCCAGCAGTACCCTCGAACAGGCATCGATTGCTTTCTTT.

This chain's CDR3 is CASSKSPGGGGNQPQHF. The CDR3 DNA sequence: TGTGCCAGCAGTAAAAGCCCGGGGGGTGGTGGCAATCAGCCCCAGCATTTT. This chain joins TRBV7-2 and TRBJ1-5; perhaps TRBD1 as D (5 bases). V was trimmed by 6 bases and J by 2 bases, leaving 20 bases between them. This CDR3 comprises 17 residues. Per germline, CDR1 SGHTA and CDR2 FQGNSA.

The chain combines TRBV5-6 with TRBJ2-2; no clear D. This CDR3 contains 12 residues. Germline CDR1 and CDR2: SGHDT and YYEEEE. Trimming removed 0 bases from V and 6 bases from J, with 3 bases in between. CDR3 DNA: TGTGCCAGCAGCTTGGCTCCCGGGGAGCTGTTTTTT. It translates to CASSLAPGELFF.